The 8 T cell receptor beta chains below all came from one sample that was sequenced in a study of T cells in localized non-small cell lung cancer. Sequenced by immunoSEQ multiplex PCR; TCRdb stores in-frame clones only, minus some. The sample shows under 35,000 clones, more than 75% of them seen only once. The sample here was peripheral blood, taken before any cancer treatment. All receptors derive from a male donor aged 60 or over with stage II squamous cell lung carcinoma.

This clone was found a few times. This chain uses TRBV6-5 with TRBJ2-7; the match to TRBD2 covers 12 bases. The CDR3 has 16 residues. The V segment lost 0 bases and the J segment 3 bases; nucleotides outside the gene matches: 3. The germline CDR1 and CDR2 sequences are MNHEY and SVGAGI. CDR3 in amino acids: CASSYSQTSGSYEQYF. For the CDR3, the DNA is TGTGCCAGCAGTTACTCACAGACTAGCGGGAGCTACGAGCAGTACTTC.

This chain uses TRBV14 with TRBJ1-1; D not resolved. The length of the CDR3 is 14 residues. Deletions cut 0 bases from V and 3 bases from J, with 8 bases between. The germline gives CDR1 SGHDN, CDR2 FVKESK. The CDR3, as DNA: TGTGCCAGCAGCCAAGATTTAATGGACACTGAAGCTTTCTTT. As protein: CASSQDLMDTEAFF.

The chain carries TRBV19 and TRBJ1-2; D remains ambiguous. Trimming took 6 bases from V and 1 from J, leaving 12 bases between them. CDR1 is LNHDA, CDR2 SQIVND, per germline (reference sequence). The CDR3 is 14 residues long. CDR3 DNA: TGTGCCAGTAGGAGGTCGGGTATTAACTATGGCTACACCTTC. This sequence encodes CASRRSGINYGYTF.

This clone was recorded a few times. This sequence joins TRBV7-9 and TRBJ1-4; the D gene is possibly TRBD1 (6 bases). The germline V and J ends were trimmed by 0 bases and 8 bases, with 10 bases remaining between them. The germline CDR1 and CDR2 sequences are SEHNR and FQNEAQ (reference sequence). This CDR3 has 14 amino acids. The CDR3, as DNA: TGTGCCAGCAGCTTAGCCCGGGGGCGAGAAAAACTGTTTTTT. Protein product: CASSLARGREKLFF.

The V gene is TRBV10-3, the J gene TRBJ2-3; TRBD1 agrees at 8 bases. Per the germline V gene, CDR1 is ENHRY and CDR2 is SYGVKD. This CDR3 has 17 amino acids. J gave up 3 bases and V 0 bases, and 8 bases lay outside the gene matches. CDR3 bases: TGTGCCATCAGTGAGTCGGGGGACAGGCGAGGGACAGATACGCAGTATTTT. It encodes CAISESGDRRGTDTQYF.

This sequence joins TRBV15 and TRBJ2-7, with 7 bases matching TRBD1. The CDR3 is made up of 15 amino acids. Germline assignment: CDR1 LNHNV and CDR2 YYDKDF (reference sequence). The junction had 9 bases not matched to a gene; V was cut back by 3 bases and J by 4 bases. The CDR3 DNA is TGTGCCACCAGCAGCAGGAGAGACAGGGATTACGAGCAGTACTTC. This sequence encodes CATSSRRDRDYEQYF.

The CDR3 nucleotides read TGTGCCAGCACCACAACAGGAGGGGTAGGTTACAATGAGCAGTTCTTC. This codes for CASTTTGGVGYNEQFF. The chain carries TRBV11-2 and TRBJ2-1; TRBD2 is a possible D gene (6 bases). The V gene lost 7 bases and the J gene lost 4 bases, with 20 bases spanning the gap. Per germline, CDR1 SGHAT and CDR2 FQNNGV. The CDR3 runs 16 residues.

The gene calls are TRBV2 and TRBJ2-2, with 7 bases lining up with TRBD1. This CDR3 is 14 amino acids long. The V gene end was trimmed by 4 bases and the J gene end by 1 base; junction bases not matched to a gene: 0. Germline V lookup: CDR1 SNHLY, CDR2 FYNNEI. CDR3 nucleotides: TGTGCCAGCAGTGGACAGGGGAACACCGGGGAGCTGTTTTTT. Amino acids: CASSGQGNTGELFF.